This T cell receptor (beta chain) comes out of a study of cytomegalovirus exposure and HLA in healthy donors. PCR primers comprised 60 Vbeta and 13 Jbeta primers. Sequenced by immunoSEQ multiplex PCR; TCRdb stores in-frame clones only, minus some. Of 200,000 to 250,000 clones detected, roughly 75% appear once; the ten largest clones hold under 2%. General study results and limits: When analyzed later, the rates of TCR association showed variation by HLA locus, with DRB1 the most and HLA-C the fewest. Altogether, 150 to 200 TCR beta chains were recorded as cytomegalovirus-associated. In a later analysis, a missense DCLRE1C variant was linked to TCR beta V- and J-gene trimming. While the bulk of TCR sequences proved rare, some public TCRs turned up in many donors.

About this clone itself: Its specificity is unknown.

The junction had 2 bases not matched to a gene; V was cut back by 6 bases and J by 7 bases. This CDR3 comprises 13 residues. Germline-derived CDR1 and CDR2 are MNHEY and SVGAGI. The V gene is TRBV6-5, the J gene TRBJ2-1; the match to TRBD2 covers 11 bases. Sequencing input: PBMCs. This clonotype was obtained from a woman under 40 in good health and CMV-seronegative. CDR3 in amino acids: CASSRLAGNEQFF. The CDR3 DNA reads TGTGCCAGCAGCCGACTAGCGGGGAATGAGCAGTTCTTC.